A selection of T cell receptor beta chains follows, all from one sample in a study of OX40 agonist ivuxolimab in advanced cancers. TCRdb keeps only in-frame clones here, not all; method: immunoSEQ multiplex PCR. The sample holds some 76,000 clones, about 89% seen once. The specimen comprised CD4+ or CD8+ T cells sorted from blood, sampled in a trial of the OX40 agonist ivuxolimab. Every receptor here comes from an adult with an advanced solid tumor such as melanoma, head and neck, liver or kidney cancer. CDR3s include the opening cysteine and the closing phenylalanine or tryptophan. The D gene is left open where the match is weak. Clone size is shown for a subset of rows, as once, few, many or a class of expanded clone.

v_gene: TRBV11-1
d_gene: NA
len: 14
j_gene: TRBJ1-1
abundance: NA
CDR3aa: CASSFGLMNTEAFF
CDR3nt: TGTGCCAGCAGCTTCGGGCTTATGAACACTGAAGCTTTCTTT

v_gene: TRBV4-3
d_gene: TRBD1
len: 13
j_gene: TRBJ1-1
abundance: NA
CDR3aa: CASSLTGGTEAFF
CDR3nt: TGCGCCAGCAGCCTGACAGGGGGTACTGAAGCTTTCTTT

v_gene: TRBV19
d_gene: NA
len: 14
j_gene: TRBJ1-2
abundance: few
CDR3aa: CASSIQGSFYGYTF
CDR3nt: TGTGCCAGTAGTATCCAGGGAAGCTTCTATGGCTACACCTTC

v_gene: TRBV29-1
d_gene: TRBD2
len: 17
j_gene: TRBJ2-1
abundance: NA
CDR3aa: CSVEGGLAGRVRDEQFF
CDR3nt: TGCAGCGTTGAAGGAGGGTTAGCGGGACGCGTAAGAGATGAGCAGTTCTTC

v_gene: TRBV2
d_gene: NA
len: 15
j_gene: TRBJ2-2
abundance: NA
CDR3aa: CASSVNLANTGELFF
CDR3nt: TGTGCCAGCAGTGTCAACCTCGCGAACACCGGGGAGCTGTTTTTT

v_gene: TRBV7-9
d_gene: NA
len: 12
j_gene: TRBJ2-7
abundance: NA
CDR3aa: CASSWSSYEQYF
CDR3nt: TGTGCCAGCAGCTGGAGCTCCTACGAGCAGTACTTC

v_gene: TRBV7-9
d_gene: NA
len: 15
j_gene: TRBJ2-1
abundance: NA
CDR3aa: CASSLDGGSYNEQFF
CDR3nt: TGTGCCAGCAGCTTAGACGGGGGCTCCTACAATGAGCAGTTCTTC

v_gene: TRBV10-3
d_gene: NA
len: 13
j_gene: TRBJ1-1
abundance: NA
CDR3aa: CAISERVQTEAFF
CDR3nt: TGTGCCATCAGTGAGAGGGTCCAGACTGAAGCTTTCTTT

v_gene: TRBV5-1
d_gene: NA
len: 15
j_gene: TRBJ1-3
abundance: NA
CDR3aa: CASTDNPYSGNTIYF
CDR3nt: TGCGCCAGCACGGATAATCCTTACTCTGGAAACACCATATATTTT

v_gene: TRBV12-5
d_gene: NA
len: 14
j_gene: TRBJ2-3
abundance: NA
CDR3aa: CASGLGSPTDTQYF
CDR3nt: TGTGCTAGTGGTTTGGGCAGCCCCACAGATACGCAGTATTTT

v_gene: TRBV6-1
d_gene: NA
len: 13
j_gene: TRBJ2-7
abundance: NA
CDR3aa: CATQRGQRYEQYF
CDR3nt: TGTGCCACCCAGCGGGGACAACGTTACGAGCAGTACTTC

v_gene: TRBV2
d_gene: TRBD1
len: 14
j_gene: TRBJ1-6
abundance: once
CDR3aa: CASSEIGTGSPLHF
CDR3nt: TGTGCCAGCAGTGAAATAGGGACAGGATCACCCCTCCACTTT

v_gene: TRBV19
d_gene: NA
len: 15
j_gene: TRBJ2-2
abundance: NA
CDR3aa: CASSPGTQNTGELFF
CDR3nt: TGTGCCAGTAGCCCCGGGACACAAAACACCGGGGAGCTGTTTTTT

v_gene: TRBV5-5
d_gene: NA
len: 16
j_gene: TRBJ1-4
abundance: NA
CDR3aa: CASSVVPGSGREKLFF
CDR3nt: TGTGCCAGCAGCGTGGTTCCGGGCTCGGGCCGGGAAAAACTGTTTTTT